This TCR beta chain was retrieved from a study of cytomegalovirus exposure and HLA in healthy donors. Use of 60 Vbeta and 13 Jbeta primers characterized the PCR. Sequencing was performed with immunoSEQ multiplex PCR; in TCRdb, only in-frame clones are kept and a portion is missing. Of under 200,000 clones listed, 68% are singletons. This clone occurred a few times. The antigen remains undetermined. Overall study findings and caveats: Evidence from a later analysis indicated that most CMV-associated TCR beta chains looked HLA-restricted. The study listed 164 cytomegalovirus-associated TCR beta chains.

CDR3 length equals 15 residues. The ends lost 5 bases at V and 3 bases at J; junction bases unmatched: 5. Per germline, CDR1 MNHEY and CDR2 SVGAGI. The origin of this receptor is a man aged 45-60 years in good health and CMV-seronegative. The chain employs TRBV6-5 and TRBJ2-2; TRBD1 matches at 8 bases. The sample taken for sequencing was PBMCs. CDR3 residues: CASSRQGQYTGELFF. Written as DNA, the CDR3 is TGTGCCAGCAGTAGACAGGGGCAATACACCGGGGAGCTGTTTTTT.